The 23 T cell receptor beta chains presented below share a single source sample, sequenced in a study of T cell responses to AZD1222 COVID-19 vaccine (dated by TCRdb to about 2021). The time point label, as the study defines it: about 28 days (+/-7) after the second vaccine dose. The treatment or condition label here, explained by the study, means: meningococcal conjugate vaccine given as trial control. Library construction relied on the immunoSEQ multiplex PCR assay. The source is immuneACCESS, and TCRdb retained only in-frame sequences with V and J called. Part of the clones is not carried over; for the studies checked, unresolved V genes explain less than half of this, and the remainder is unexplained. The sample table lists about 64,000 clones, 75% to 95% of them with a count of one. Roughly 6.3% of the sample rests with the top ten. Sequenced material: peripheral blood, taken 28 days after the second dose of the MenACWY control vaccine. These receptors were obtained from an adult who received the MenACWY meningococcal vaccine as a control.

The chain joins TRBV6-2 or TRBV6-3 to TRBJ1-4; possibly TRBD1 for D (5 bases). The CDR3 is made up of 16 amino acids. V was cut by 6 bases and J by 0 bases, with 14 bases left in between. Germline assignment: CDR1 MNHEY and CDR2 SVGEGT. As DNA, the CDR3 is TGTGCCAGCAGCCCGAACAGGAGCCCAACTAATGAAAAACTGTTTTTT. It is translated as CASSPNRSPTNEKLFF.

V usage is TRBV5-4 and J usage is TRBJ2-7; weak D call: TRBD1 (5 bases). Germline-derived CDR1 and CDR2 are SGHNT and YYREEE (reference sequence). This CDR3 spans 13 amino acids. Trimming cost V 2 bases and J 7 bases, with 13 bases left between them. CDR3 residues: CASSLGVSPEQYF. Written as DNA, the CDR3 is TGTGCCAGCAGCTTAGGGGTATCCCCTGAGCAGTACTTC.

This clone was recorded once. The rearrangement uses TRBV7-8 and TRBJ2-1; no clear D. CDR3 length: 16 residues. Germline lookup yields CDR1 SGHVS and CDR2 FQNEAQ. Trimming removed 3 bases at V and 0 bases at J, with 12 bases between. DNA of the CDR3: TGTGCCAGCAGCTTCTTTACGCTGAGCTCCTACAATGAGCAGTTCTTC. Amino acids: CASSFFTLSSYNEQFF.

The chain is built from TRBV19 and TRBJ1-3; D is unclear. The germline V gene has CDR1 LNHDA and CDR2 SQIVND (reference sequence). CDR3 length equals 17 residues. V was cut by 3 bases and J by 1 base, with 16 bases left in between. DNA for the CDR3: TGTGCCAGTAGTATTATCGACGCATCTCAATCTGGAAACACCATATATTTT. Protein: CASSIIDASQSGNTIYF. Together with reference TRBV19 and TRBJ1-3, the CDR3 gives the full variable domain: DGGITQSPKYLFRKEGQNVTLSCEQNLNHDAMYWYRQDPGQGLRLIYYSQIVNDFQKGDIAEGYSVSREKKESFPLTVTSAQKNPTAFYLCASSIIDASQSGNTIYFGEGSWLTVV.

The chain carries TRBV30 and TRBJ1-4; 9 bases are a match to TRBD1. Germline CDR1 reads GTSNPN; CDR2 reads SVGIG (reference sequence). V lost 5 bases, J lost 3 bases, and 13 bases stayed unmatched. The CDR3 has 17 amino acids. For the CDR3, the DNA is TGTGCCTGGGCGAAATCCGGGACAGGGAAGGCTAATGAAAAACTGTTTTTT. It encodes CAWAKSGTGKANEKLFF.

As concerns this clone: Other DNA sequences in the same sample also yield this CDR3. The chain couples TRBV12-3 or TRBV12-4 to TRBJ2-3, with D unresolved. The V gene lost 6 bases and the J gene lost 6 bases, with 7 bases spanning the gap. CDR3 size: 11 residues. CDR3 nucleotides: TGTGCCAGCAGCGGCGCCGATACGCAGTATTTT. Translated, it gives CASSGADTQYF.

V gene TRBV19 combines with J gene TRBJ1-1; D gene uncertain. Between the trimmed V and J ends, which lost 5 bases and 8 bases, there was a span of 15 bases. Germline CDR1 LNHDA, CDR2 SQIVND (reference sequence). CDR3 length: 13 residues. The CDR3 here is CASSVTSVKEAFF. CDR3 sequence (DNA): TGTGCCAGTAGTGTGACCTCAGTTAAGGAAGCTTTCTTT.

The gene calls are TRBV12-3 or TRBV12-4 and TRBJ1-2; TRBD1 is a possible D gene (5 bases). The V gene lost 4 bases and the J gene lost 4 bases, with 10 bases spanning the gap. This CDR3 spans 13 amino acids. DNA of the CDR3: TGTGCCAGCAGTTGGGACCCTACCTATGGCTACACCTTC. Translated, it gives CASSWDPTYGYTF.

This chain connects TRBV28 to TRBJ1-4, with D uncertain. The V and J ends lost 4 bases and 7 bases respectively, with 7 bases between them. Germline values: CDR1 MDHEN, CDR2 SYDVKM. There are 12 residues in the CDR3. This CDR3 reads CASSSPSEKLFF. As DNA, the CDR3 is TGTGCCAGCAGTTCCCCCTCTGAAAAACTGTTTTTT. The full variable domain, its missing parts supplied by reference TRBV28 and TRBJ1-4, is DVKVTQSSRYLVKRTGEKVFLECVQDMDHENMFWYRQDPGLGLRLIYFSYDVKMKEKGDIPEGYSVSREKKERFSLILESASTNQTSMYLCASSSPSEKLFFGSGTQLSVL.

V and J are TRBV4-3 and TRBJ2-5; the D is unclear. Looked up from germline, CDR1 is LGHNA and CDR2 is YSLEER. Deletions cut 3 bases from V and 1 base from J, with 9 bases between. The CDR3 spans 14 residues. The CDR3 DNA is TGCGCCAGCAGCCACACCGGCCTCCAAGAGACCCAGTACTTC. Translating gives CASSHTGLQETQYF.

This rearrangement joins TRBV5-1 to TRBJ2-1; 8 bases are shared with TRBD2. The germline V gene encodes CDR1 SGHRS and CDR2 YFSETQ. V lost 5 bases and J lost 6; bases outside the gene matches: 7. CDR3 size: 14 residues. CDR3 in amino acids: CASRGAAGGNEQFF. CDR3 nucleotides: TGCGCCAGCAGAGGAGCCGCGGGGGGCAATGAGCAGTTCTTC.

This clone was seen just once. The chain combines TRBV30 with TRBJ1-4; D gene unclear. This CDR3 is built from 15 residues. Trimming left V 1 base short and J 5 bases short, with 14 bases between. Germline V gives CDR1 GTSNPN, CDR2 SVGIG (reference sequence). CDR3 loop: CAWSALDGLNEKLFF. The CDR3, as DNA: TGTGCCTGGAGTGCCTTGGACGGACTGAATGAAAAACTGTTTTTT. Full variable domain (outside the CDR3, taken from reference TRBV30 and TRBJ1-4): SQTIHQWPATLVQPVGSPLSLECTVEGTSNPNLYWYRQAAGRGLQLLFYSVGIGQISSEVPQNLSASRPQDRQFILSSKKLLLSDSGFYLCAWSALDGLNEKLFFGSGTQLSVL.

This chain joins TRBV28 and TRBJ2-5; TRBD1 agrees at 8 bases. The germline CDR1 and CDR2 sequences are MDHEN and SYDVKM. The CDR3 has 14 amino acids. With V trimmed by 5 bases and J by 4 bases, 6 bases remained unmatched. Here the CDR3 DNA reads TGTGCCAGCAGTCCCCTGGACAGGGCAGAGACCCAGTACTTC. Protein sequence: CASSPLDRAETQYF.

The rearrangement links TRBV4-1 to TRBJ2-3, with D maybe TRBD2 (6 bases). This CDR3 contains 15 residues. Trimming pared 0 bases from V and 1 base from J, leaving 8 bases between. The V gene's germline CDR1 is MGHRA and CDR2 YSYEKL. The CDR3 spells CASSQEEGRTDTQYF. Written as DNA, the CDR3 is TGCGCCAGCAGCCAAGAGGAGGGCCGCACAGATACGCAGTATTTT.

This clone was seen only once. This chain uses TRBV19 with TRBJ2-7, with 7 bases matching TRBD1. The CDR3 sequence is 14 residues long. J gave up 4 bases and V 5 bases, and 8 bases lay outside the gene matches. The germline V gene has CDR1 LNHDA and CDR2 SQIVND (reference sequence). The CDR3 protein is CASSSAGTEYEQYF. The DNA for the CDR3 is TGTGCCAGTAGTTCCGCCGGGACAGAATACGAGCAGTACTTC.

With respect to this clone: At one of its ends the junction is not consistent with the germline gene, which may arise from a read error. This chain links TRBV5-5 with TRBJ1-4; no firm D call. Per the germline V gene, CDR1 is SGHKS and CDR2 is YYEKEE (reference sequence). The CDR3 consists of 11 residues. In nucleotides, the CDR3 is TGTGCCAGCAGCTTGCTAGGGCATTCAAGCTTT. Translating gives CASSLLGHSSF.

In DNA form, the CDR3 reads TGTGCCAGCAGTTCCCGAGGGGGTTCAGGGGCACCCCTCCACTTT. Protein product: CASSSRGGSGAPLHF. The V gene is TRBV27, the J gene TRBJ1-6; maybe TRBD1 (6 bases). The CDR3 length is 15 residues. V dropped 4 bases and J dropped 11 bases, with 18 bases sitting between them. Looked up from germline, CDR1 is MNHEY and CDR2 is SMNVEV (reference sequence).

The gene calls are TRBV5-1 and TRBJ1-4; 8 bases match TRBD1. CDR1 is SGHRS, CDR2 YFSETQ, per germline. This CDR3 has 19 amino acids. The J segment lost 4 bases and the V segment lost 0 bases, leaving 14 bases of the junction unmatched. The DNA for the CDR3 is TGCGCCAGCAGCTTGGCCCGGACAGGGCGATTGGGATTTAATGAAAAACTGTTTTTT. Its protein product is CASSLARTGRLGFNEKLFF.

This chain joins TRBV29-1 and TRBJ2-3; tentative D call: TRBD2 (5 bases). The CDR3 runs to 14 residues. CDR1 SQVTM and CDR2 ANQGSEA come from the germline V gene. With 0 bases removed from V and 8 bases from J, the gap between germline ends came to 15 bases. This chain's CDR3 is CSVEETRQGGTQYF. CDR3 coding DNA: TGCAGCGTTGAAGAAACCCGCCAAGGAGGTACGCAGTATTTT.

The chain uses TRBV2 and TRBJ2-2; 12 nucleotides match TRBD2. V was clipped by 10 bases and J by 5 bases; unmatched bases: 14. This CDR3 region has 17 residues. Per the germline V gene, CDR1 is SNHLY and CDR2 is FYNNEI. The CDR3 is CATGGGLAGGGTGELFF. The CDR3 coding sequence is TGTGCCACCGGAGGAGGGCTAGCGGGAGGGGGGACCGGGGAGCTGTTTTTT.

This clone was found a few times. The V and J genes are TRBV5-1 and TRBJ1-2; 8 positions agree with TRBD1. The CDR3 runs to 14 residues. CDR1 and CDR2 from the germline V gene are SGHRS and YFSETQ. J gave up 2 bases and V 5 bases, and 5 bases lay outside the gene matches. The CDR3 spells CASRLTGVNYGYTF. CDR3 DNA sequence: TGCGCCAGCAGATTGACAGGGGTCAACTATGGCTACACCTTC.

The chain couples TRBV5-1 to TRBJ1-1; tentatively, D is TRBD1 (5 bases). The CDR3 is made up of 13 amino acids. CDR1 is SGHRS, CDR2 YFSETQ, per germline. V was clipped by 2 bases and J by 1 base, with 6 bases between them. The chain's CDR3 is CASSFQGNTEAFF. CDR3 nucleotide sequence: TGCGCCAGCAGCTTTCAGGGGAACACTGAAGCTTTCTTT.

The V call is TRBV6-1, the J call TRBJ2-1; TRBD1 agrees at 7 bases. The CDR3 is 14 amino acids. V lost 2 bases to trimming and J lost 4 bases; unmatched junction nucleotides: 2. The V gene's germline CDR1 is MNHNS and CDR2 SASEGT. CDR3 bases: TGTGCCAGCAGTGAATTGGGACAGTACAATGAGCAGTTCTTC. Translating gives CASSELGQYNEQFF.